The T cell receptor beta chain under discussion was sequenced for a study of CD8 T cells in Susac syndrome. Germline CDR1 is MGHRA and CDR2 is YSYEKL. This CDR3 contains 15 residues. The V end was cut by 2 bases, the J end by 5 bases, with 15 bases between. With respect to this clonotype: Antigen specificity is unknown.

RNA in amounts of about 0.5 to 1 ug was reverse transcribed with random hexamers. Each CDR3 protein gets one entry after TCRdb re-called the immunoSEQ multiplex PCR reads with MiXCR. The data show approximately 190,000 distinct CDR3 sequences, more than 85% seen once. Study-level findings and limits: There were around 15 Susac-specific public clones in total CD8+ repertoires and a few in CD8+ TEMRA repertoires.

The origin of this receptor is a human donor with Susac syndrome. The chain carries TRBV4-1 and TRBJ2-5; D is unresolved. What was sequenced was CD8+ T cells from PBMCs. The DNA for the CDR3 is TGCGCCAGCAGCCAATCCTTTCTAACCCCGGAGACCCAGTACTTC. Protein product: CASSQSFLTPETQYF.